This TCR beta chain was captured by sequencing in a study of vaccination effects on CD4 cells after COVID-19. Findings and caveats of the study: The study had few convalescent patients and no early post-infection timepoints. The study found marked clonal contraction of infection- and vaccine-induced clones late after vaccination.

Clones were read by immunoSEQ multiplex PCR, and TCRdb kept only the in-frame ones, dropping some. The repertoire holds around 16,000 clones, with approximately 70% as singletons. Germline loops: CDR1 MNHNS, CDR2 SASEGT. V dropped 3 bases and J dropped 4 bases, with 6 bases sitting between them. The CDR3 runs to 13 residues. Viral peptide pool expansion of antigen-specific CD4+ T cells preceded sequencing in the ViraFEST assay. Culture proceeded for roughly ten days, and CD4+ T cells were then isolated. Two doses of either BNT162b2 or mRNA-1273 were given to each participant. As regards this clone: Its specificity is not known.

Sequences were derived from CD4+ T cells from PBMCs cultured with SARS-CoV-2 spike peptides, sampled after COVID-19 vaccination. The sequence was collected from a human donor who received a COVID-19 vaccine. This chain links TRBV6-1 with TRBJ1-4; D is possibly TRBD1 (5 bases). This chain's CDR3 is CASSERGNEKLFF. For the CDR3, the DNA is TGTGCCAGCAGTGAGAGGGGTAATGAAAAACTGTTTTTT.